This T cell receptor beta chain was obtained from a study of OX40 agonist ivuxolimab in advanced cancers. V was clipped by 0 bases and J by 2 bases, with 14 bases between them. Germline V gene data show CDR1 as LGHNA and CDR2 as YSLEER. CDR3 length equals 17 residues. Peripheral blood came from all dose cohorts at three timepoints. The method was immunoSEQ multiplex PCR; TCRdb's version includes in-frame clones alone and lacks a portion of them. The table records some 83,000 clones, around 90% of them present only once. This receptor was identified in an adult with an advanced solid tumor such as melanoma, head and neck, liver or kidney cancer. The chain has TRBV4-3 and TRBJ1-3, with D hard to call. The sample was CD4+ or CD8+ T cells sorted from blood, taken in a trial of the OX40 agonist ivuxolimab. CDR3 sequence reads: CASSQEQTSLTGNTIYF. CDR3 in DNA: TGCGCCAGCAGCCAAGAGCAAACGTCCCTAACTGGAAACACCATATATTTT.